The rows below give T cell receptor beta chains drawn from one sample of a study of blood T cells in healthy people across ages. TCRdb used MiXCR to reprocess the 5' RACE reads, holding one entry per CDR3 protein. The repertoire holds approximately 2,000,000 distinct CDR3 sequences, with about two fifths as singletons. Material: blood. These receptor sequences come from a human donor in good health. Each CDR3 is given with its conserved first and last residue. The D gene is left open where the match is weak. Clone size is shown for a subset of rows, as once, few, many or a class of expanded clone.

clone_size	j_call	d_call	v_call	cdr3_length	cdr3_aa	cdr3_nt
NA	TRBJ1-2	TRBD1	TRBV5-1	14	CASSYRGPRDGYTF	TGCGCCAGCAGCTACAGGGGGCCCAGGGATGGCTACACCTTC
few	TRBJ2-7	TRBD2	TRBV4-1	16	CASSQTELAGGYEQYF	TGCGCCAGCAGCCAAACCGAACTAGCGGGGGGTTACGAGCAGTACTTC
NA	TRBJ2-1	NA	TRBV12-3/TRBV12-4	16	CASSLVPDFSYNEQFF	TGTGCCAGCAGTTTAGTCCCGGACTTCTCCTACAATGAGCAGTTCTTC
NA	TRBJ2-1	NA	TRBV6-2/TRBV6-3	12	CASALHEAWQFF	TGTGCCAGCGCCCTCCATGAAGCCTGGCAGTTCTTC
NA	TRBJ1-3	TRBD1	TRBV29-1	13	CSVVGGPGNTIYF	TGCAGCGTTGTAGGGGGCCCTGGAAACACCATATATTTT
NA	TRBJ1-2	NA	TRBV7-2	13	CASSLVEVAGYTF	TGTGCCAGCAGCTTAGTCGAGGTTGCTGGCTACACCTTC
NA	TRBJ2-7	NA	TRBV7-2	14	CASSPDRFYNEQYF	TGTGCCAGCAGCCCTGACAGGTTTTATAACGAGCAGTACTTC
many	TRBJ2-6	NA	TRBV4-3	16	CASGPGLSSGANVLTF	TGCGCCAGCGGACCGGGTCTGAGCTCTGGGGCCAACGTCCTGACTTTC
NA	TRBJ1-1	NA	TRBV7-9	12	CSSVSSSTEAFF	TGTTCCAGTGTCTCGAGTAGCACTGAAGCTTTCTTT
NA	TRBJ2-7	TRBD2	TRBV20-1	15	CSARFREVPSYEQYF	TGCAGTGCTAGATTTCGGGAGGTCCCCTCCTACGAGCAGTACTTC
NA	TRBJ2-6	NA	TRBV7-2	19	CASSLALVGDPSGANVRTF	TGTGCCAGCAGCTTAGCGCTAGTTGGAGATCCCTCTGGGGCCAACGTCCGGACTTTC
NA	TRBJ1-2	NA	TRBV6-5	14	CASSRTYRDYGYTF	TGTGCCAGCAGCCGTACCTACAGGGACTATGGCTACACCTTC
NA	TRBJ1-2	TRBD1	TRBV4-1	16	CATQPSPGQGNYGYTF	TGCGCCACCCAACCCTCACCGGGACAGGGTAACTATGGCTACACCTTC
NA	TRBJ2-3	TRBD2	TRBV20-1	16	CSASARLAEGTDTQYF	TGCAGTGCTAGCGCCAGACTAGCGGAAGGCACAGATACGCAGTATTTT
NA	TRBJ2-1	NA	TRBV6-6	15	CATTTWEKTYNEQFF	TGTGCCACTACAACGTGGGAGAAGACCTACAATGAGCAGTTCTTC
NA	TRBJ2-2	TRBD2	TRBV2	16	CASSFSGGHNTGELFF	TGTGCCAGCAGTTTTAGCGGGGGTCACAACACCGGGGAGCTGTTTTTT
NA	TRBJ2-7	TRBD2	TRBV3-1	14	CASSRSSGGYEQYF	TGTGCCAGCAGCCGAAGTAGCGGGGGCTACGAGCAGTACTTC
NA	TRBJ1-5	TRBD1	TRBV5-1	16	CASSLGPGGGNQPQHF	TGCGCCAGCAGCTTGGGACCAGGGGGTGGCAATCAGCCCCAGCATTTT
NA	TRBJ1-2	NA	TRBV20-1	13	CSALGGQSYGYTF	TGCAGTGCCCTCGGGGGGCAGTCCTATGGCTACACCTTC
NA	TRBJ2-3	NA	TRBV7-3	14	CASSLPGLSDTQYF	TGTGCCAGCAGCTTGCCCGGGCTCTCGGATACGCAGTATTTT